The sequence of this T cell receptor (beta chain) was determined in a study of cytomegalovirus exposure and HLA in healthy donors. The donors gave bone marrow, and they were healthy. This clone is a singleton in its sample. From germline, CDR1 is MGHRA and CDR2 YSYEKL. V was shortened by 1 base and J by 8 bases, with 18 bases between the two germline ends. The CDR3 sequence is 16 residues long. It was with 60 Vbeta and 13 Jbeta primers that the PCR ran. TCRdb keeps only in-frame clones here, not all; method: immunoSEQ multiplex PCR. This table has about 95,000 clones, roughly four fifths appearing once.

The chain uses TRBV4-1 and TRBJ2-1; D possibly corresponds to TRBD2 (6 bases). The source is a young man in good health and CMV-seropositive. What was sequenced was PBMCs. The CDR3 nucleotides are TGCGCCAGCAGCCAAGCTCCGGGACTCCTGGGCGATGAGCAGTTCTTC. Amino acid sequence: CASSQAPGLLGDEQFF.